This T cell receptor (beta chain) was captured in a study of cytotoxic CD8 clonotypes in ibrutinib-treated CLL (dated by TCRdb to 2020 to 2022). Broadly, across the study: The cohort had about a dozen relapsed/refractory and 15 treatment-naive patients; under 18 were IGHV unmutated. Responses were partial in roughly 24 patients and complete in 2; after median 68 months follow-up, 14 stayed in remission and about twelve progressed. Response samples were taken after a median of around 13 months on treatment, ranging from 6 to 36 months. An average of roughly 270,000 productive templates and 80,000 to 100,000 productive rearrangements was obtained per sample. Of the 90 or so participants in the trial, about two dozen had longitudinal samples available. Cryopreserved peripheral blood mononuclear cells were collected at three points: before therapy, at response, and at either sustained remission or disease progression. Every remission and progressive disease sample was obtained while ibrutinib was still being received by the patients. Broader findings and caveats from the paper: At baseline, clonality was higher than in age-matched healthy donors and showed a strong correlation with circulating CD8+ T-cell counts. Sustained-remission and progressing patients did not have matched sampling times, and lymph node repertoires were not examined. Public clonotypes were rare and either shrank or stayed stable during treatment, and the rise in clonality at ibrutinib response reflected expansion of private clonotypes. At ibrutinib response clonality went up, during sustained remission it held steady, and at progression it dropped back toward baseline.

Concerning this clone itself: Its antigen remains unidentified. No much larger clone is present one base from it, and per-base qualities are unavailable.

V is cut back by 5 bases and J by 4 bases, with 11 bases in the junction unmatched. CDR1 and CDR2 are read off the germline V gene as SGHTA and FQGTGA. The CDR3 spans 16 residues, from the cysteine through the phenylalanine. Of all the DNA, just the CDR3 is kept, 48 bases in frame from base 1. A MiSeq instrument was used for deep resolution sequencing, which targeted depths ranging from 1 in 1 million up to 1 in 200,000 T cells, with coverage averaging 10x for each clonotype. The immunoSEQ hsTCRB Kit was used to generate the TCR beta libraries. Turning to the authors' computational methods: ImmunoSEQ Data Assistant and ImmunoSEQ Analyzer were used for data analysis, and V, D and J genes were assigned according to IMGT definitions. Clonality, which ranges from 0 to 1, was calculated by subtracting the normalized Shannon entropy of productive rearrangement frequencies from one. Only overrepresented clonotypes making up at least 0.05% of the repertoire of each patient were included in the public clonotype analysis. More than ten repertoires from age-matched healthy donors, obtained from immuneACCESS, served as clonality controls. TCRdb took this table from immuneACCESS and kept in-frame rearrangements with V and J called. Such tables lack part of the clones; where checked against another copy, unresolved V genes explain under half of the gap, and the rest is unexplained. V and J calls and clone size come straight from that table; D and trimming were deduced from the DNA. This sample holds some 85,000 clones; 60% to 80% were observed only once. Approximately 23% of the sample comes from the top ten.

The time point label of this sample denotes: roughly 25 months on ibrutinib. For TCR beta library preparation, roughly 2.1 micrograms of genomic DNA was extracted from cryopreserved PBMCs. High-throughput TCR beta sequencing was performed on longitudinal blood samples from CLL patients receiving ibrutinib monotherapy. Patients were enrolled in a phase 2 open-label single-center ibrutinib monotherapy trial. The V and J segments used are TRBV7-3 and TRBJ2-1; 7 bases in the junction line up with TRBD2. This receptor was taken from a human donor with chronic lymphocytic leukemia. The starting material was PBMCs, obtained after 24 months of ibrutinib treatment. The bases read TGTGCCAGCAGCCAGAGAGGGGAGGGACTATACAATGAGCAGTTCTTC. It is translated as CASSQRGEGLYNEQFF.